This TCR beta chain was identified in a study of beta chain features in type 1 diabetes. This clone turned up a few times. As yet, its antigen is unknown. Expressed TCRB transcripts were sequenced because the isolated RNA had all been reverse transcribed beforehand. This table comes from immunoSEQ multiplex PCR, and its TCRdb copy is limited to in-frame clones, with some not included. The profile shows hundreds of thousands of clones, approximately 70% of them singletons. Germline CDR1 is GTSNPN and CDR2 is SVGIG (reference sequence). The CDR3 runs 16 residues. J lost 0 bases, V lost 2 bases, and 8 bases had no gene match. Overall study findings and caveats: Within patients, naive, central memory and Treg TCRB repertoires seemed more similar than within healthy donors. Patients and controls would share equally any PCR tilt toward shorter templates. Sequencing from cDNA could over-represent high-TCR-expressing cells.

In total, each donor contributed a single heparinised blood draw that averaged roughly 100 mL. The clonotype comes from a man aged 25 to 45 in good health. The sample comprised naive CD4+ T cells from blood. The chain combines TRBV30 with TRBJ2-3; 7 positions agree with TRBD2. For the CDR3, the DNA is TGTGCCTGGAGTCGCCTAGCGGCGATAAGCACAGATACGCAGTATTTT. It translates to CAWSRLAAISTDTQYF.